The 27 T cell receptor beta chains below come from one sample, sequenced in a study of blood T cells in healthy people across ages. Using a J-beta primer mix together with a sample-barcoded 5' primer, a second PCR was run for roughly 6 to 12 cycles. One entry per CDR3 protein, called by TCRdb with MiXCR from the 5' RACE reads. The sample records under 800,000 distinct CDR3 sequences, under 25% being singletons. Sequencing was performed on blood. All receptors derive from a man between 65 and 79 years old in good health.

The chain has TRBV7-3 and TRBJ1-2, with D perhaps TRBD1 (6 bases). CDR1 is SGHTA, CDR2 FQGTGA, per germline. This CDR3 comprises 14 residues. V was trimmed by 1 base and J by 5 bases, leaving 11 bases between them. The CDR3 nucleotides are TGTGCCAGCAGCTTAAACAGGGCGGGATATGGCTACACCTTC. Protein: CASSLNRAGYGYTF.

This clonotype appeared a few times. The genes are TRBV10-3 and TRBJ1-2; 7 bases fit TRBD1. CDR3 length equals 14 residues. CDR1 is ENHRY and CDR2 is SYGVKD in the germline V gene. The J segment lost 4 bases and the V segment lost 6 bases, leaving 8 bases of the junction unmatched. CDR3 coding DNA: TGTGCCATCAGCGCTAGGACAGGATCCTATGGCTACACCTTC. It encodes CAISARTGSYGYTF.

The chain has TRBV20-1 and TRBJ2-5; 10 bases are a match to TRBD2. The CDR3 sequence is 13 residues long. CDR1 is DFQATT and CDR2 is SNEGSKA in the germline V gene (reference sequence). With 5 bases clipped from V and 5 bases from J, the junction kept 5 bases outside the gene matches. The CDR3 loop reads CSAPGLASETQYF. The CDR3 DNA is TGCAGTGCTCCGGGACTAGCGTCGGAGACCCAGTACTTC.

The chain carries TRBV20-1 and TRBJ2-5; 10 bases map to TRBD2. The CDR3 is made up of 14 amino acids. The V gene's germline CDR1 is DFQATT and CDR2 SNEGSKA (reference sequence). The trim removed 1 base at V and 5 bases at J, leaving 4 bases unmatched. In nucleotides, the CDR3 is TGCAGTGCTAGAGTGACTAGCGGGTATGAGACCCAGTACTTC. This codes for CSARVTSGYETQYF.

This sequence joins TRBV7-2 and TRBJ2-7; D uncertain. V lost 2 bases, J lost 6 bases, and 14 bases lay in between. The CDR3 covers 14 residues. Germline lookup yields CDR1 SGHTA and CDR2 FQGNSA. The CDR3: CASSLTGPIGEQYF. The DNA of the CDR3 is TGTGCCAGCAGCTTAACCGGGCCCATCGGCGAGCAGTACTTC.

The chain joins TRBV5-1 to TRBJ2-1, with 8 bases matching TRBD2. CDR3 length: 15 amino acids. Germline V gives CDR1 SGHRS, CDR2 YFSETQ. V shed 0 bases, J shed 6 bases, and the junction held 5 bases outside the gene matches. The CDR3 loop reads CASSLALGTSNEQFF. The CDR3 region has the DNA TGCGCCAGCAGCTTGGCCTTAGGGACTAGCAATGAGCAGTTCTTC.

This clonotype appeared a few times. The gene calls are TRBV7-2 and TRBJ2-5; possibly TRBD1 for D (5 bases). CDR1 is SGHTA and CDR2 is FQGNSA in the germline V gene. The CDR3 is made up of 14 amino acids. V lost 1 base, J lost 5 bases, and 11 bases lay in between. CDR3 amino acids: CASSLDPDIETQYF. DNA for the CDR3: TGTGCCAGCAGCTTAGATCCGGACATCGAGACCCAGTACTTC.

This clonotype was counted between two and nine times. The CDR3 sequence is CASTRGGSGNTIYF. The CDR3 DNA follows: TGTGCCAGTACCAGAGGAGGGTCTGGAAACACCATATATTTT. This chain uses TRBV19 with TRBJ1-3; D is unresolved. The CDR3 is 14 amino acids. Germline loops: CDR1 LNHDA, CDR2 SQIVND (reference sequence). V lost 7 bases and J lost 1, with 11 bases in between.

This chain joins TRBV5-6 and TRBJ2-5; possibly TRBD1 for D (6 bases). V dropped 2 bases and J dropped 3 bases, with 14 bases sitting between them. This CDR3 spans 15 amino acids. Germline CDR1 reads SGHDT; CDR2 reads YYEEEE. The CDR3 loop is CASSFRLGDKETQYF. The CDR3 DNA follows: TGTGCCAGCAGCTTTAGGCTAGGGGACAAAGAGACCCAGTACTTC.

The sample holds many counts of this clonotype. Here the CDR3 reads CASSVGGAAQETQYF. The CDR3 DNA follows: TGTGCCAGCAGCGTAGGGGGGGCCGCTCAAGAGACCCAGTACTTC. The gene calls are TRBV9 and TRBJ2-5; possibly TRBD1 or TRBD2 for D (6 bases each). Germline V gene sequence: CDR1 SGDLS, CDR2 YYNGEE. The CDR3 runs 15 residues. Trimming took 0 bases from V and 2 from J, leaving 11 bases between them.

This clonotype appeared a few times. The chain is built from TRBV12-3 or TRBV12-4 and TRBJ2-7, with 8 bases identical to TRBD2. The CDR3 is 16 residues long. V dropped 2 bases and J dropped 0; count of bases not matched to a gene: 6. In DNA, the CDR3 is TGTGCCAGCAGTTTAAGGCTAGCGGGTCGCTCCTACGAGCAGTACTTC. Translated: CASSLRLAGRSYEQYF.

The gene calls are TRBV7-2 and TRBJ2-2; no reliable D call. V lost 2 bases, J lost 6 bases, and 7 bases lay in between. CDR1 and CDR2 from the germline V gene are SGHTA and FQGNSA. This CDR3 comprises 13 residues. In DNA, the CDR3 is TGTGCCAGCAGCTTAATCCGGGCCGGGGAGCTGTTTTTT. Translating it yields CASSLIRAGELFF. The full variable domain, in which reference TRBV7-2 and TRBJ2-2 provide the parts outside the CDR3, is GAGVSQSPSNKVTEKGKDVELRCDPISGHTALYWYRQSLGQGLEFLIYFQGNSAPDKSGLPSDRFSAERTGGSVSTLTIQRTQQEDSAVYLCASSLIRAGELFFGEGSRLTVL.

There are a few counts of this clonotype. This chain joins TRBV4-3 and TRBJ2-4; D might be TRBD2 (5 bases). This CDR3 comprises 17 residues. Germline-derived CDR1 and CDR2 are LGHNA and YSLEER. The V end was cut by 0 bases, the J end by 2 bases, with 14 bases between. The CDR3 is CASSQDRMAGPKNIQYF. CDR3 coding DNA: TGCGCCAGCAGCCAAGATCGTATGGCGGGCCCCAAAAACATTCAGTACTTC.

The chain recombines TRBV20-1 with TRBJ1-1; the D is unclear. Germline values: CDR1 DFQATT, CDR2 SNEGSKA (reference sequence). The V end was cut by 4 bases, the J end by 4 bases, with 7 bases between. The CDR3 loop spans 11 amino acids. The DNA for the CDR3 is TGCAGTGCTAAGGGTTTCACTGAAGCTTTCTTT. It specifies CSAKGFTEAFF.

This clonotype was detected only a few times. The chain has TRBV10-3 and TRBJ2-1, with 13 bases aligning to TRBD2. With 6 bases clipped from V and 7 bases from J, the junction kept 6 bases outside the gene matches. CDR3 length: 15 amino acids. The germline V gene has CDR1 ENHRY and CDR2 SYGVKD. The CDR3 protein is CAIRGTSGVGNEQFF. The DNA of the CDR3 is TGTGCCATCAGGGGGACTAGCGGGGTTGGGAATGAGCAGTTCTTC.

The chain employs TRBV5-1 and TRBJ2-5; 9 bases are shared with TRBD1. There are 13 residues in the CDR3. Germline V gene data show CDR1 as SGHRS and CDR2 as YFSETQ. V trimming: 6 bases; J trimming: 5 bases; junction bases outside the gene matches: 5. CDR3 in amino acids: CASNIGQGETQYF. For the CDR3, the DNA is TGCGCCAGCAACATTGGACAGGGGGAGACCCAGTACTTC.

The chain combines TRBV19 with TRBJ2-4, with a tentative D call TRBD1 (6 bases). Trimming left V 5 bases short and J 5 bases short, with 13 bases between. This CDR3 contains 14 residues. Per germline, CDR1 LNHDA and CDR2 SQIVND (reference sequence). CDR3 amino acids: CASSPGDPQNIQYF. The CDR3 coding sequence is TGTGCCAGTAGTCCAGGGGACCCACAAAACATTCAGTACTTC.

The genes are TRBV20-1 and TRBJ2-7; a possible D gene is TRBD2 (6 bases). V was clipped by 0 bases and J by 4 bases, with 10 bases between them. The germline gives CDR1 DFQATT, CDR2 SNEGSKA (reference sequence). The CDR3 is made up of 13 amino acids. The CDR3: CSARDGGKYEQYF. The DNA of the CDR3 is TGCAGTGCTAGAGATGGCGGGAAGTACGAGCAGTACTTC.

The chain combines TRBV25-1 with TRBJ1-1; 7 positions match TRBD1. Trimming removed 5 bases from V and 0 bases from J; junction bases left unmatched: 3. The CDR3 consists of 14 residues. Germline V gene lookup returns CDR1 MGHDK and CDR2 SYGVNS. In DNA, the CDR3 is TGTGCCAGCAGTCATGGGACAGTGAACACTGAAGCTTTCTTT. As protein: CASSHGTVNTEAFF. Looking up the rest from reference TRBV25-1 and TRBJ1-1 gives the full variable domain: EADIYQTPRYLVIGTGKKITLECSQTMGHDKMYWYQQDPGMELHLIHYSYGVNSTEKGDLSSESTVSRIRTEHFPLTLESARPSHTSQYLCASSHGTVNTEAFFGQGTRLTVV.

This clonotype was observed at least ten times. The chain uses TRBV7-2 and TRBJ1-6, with TRBD1 matching over 7 bases. Per germline, CDR1 SGHTA and CDR2 FQGNSA. J gave up 7 bases and V 2 bases, and 8 bases lay outside the gene matches. CDR3 length: 16 amino acids. DNA for the CDR3: TGTGCCAGCAGCTTATCATCTCAGGGGGGGAATTCACCCCTCCACTTT. Translated: CASSLSSQGGNSPLHF.

This clonotype is a singleton in its sample. The chain recombines TRBV5-3 with TRBJ2-1; tentatively, D is TRBD1 (5 bases). The J call may be faulty, since TRBJ2-5 better matches the DNA end. TRBV5-3 falls under the ORF class, with uncertain function. This CDR3 is built from 15 residues. The CDR3 DNA sequence: TGTGCCAGCACCGTTTTGACAGTGGAACAAGAGACCCAGTACTTC. It codes for CASTVLTVEQETQYF.

The table lists this clonotype with many counts. The V and J genes are TRBV5-1 and TRBJ2-1; weak D call: TRBD1 (6 bases). The V gene lost 4 bases and the J gene lost 2 bases, with 13 bases spanning the gap. The germline gives CDR1 SGHRS, CDR2 YFSETQ. The length of the CDR3 is 15 residues. CDR3 sequence (DNA): TGCGCCAGCAGCCCAGGGGACCGTACCTACAATGAGCAGTTCTTC. Amino acid sequence: CASSPGDRTYNEQFF.

This clonotype was observed many times. The chain uses TRBV4-1 and TRBJ2-7, with 11 bases that match TRBD2. Germline loops: CDR1 MGHRA, CDR2 YSYEKL. This CDR3 contains 16 residues. The V and J ends lost 4 bases and 2 bases, in that order; junction bases with no gene match: 7. CDR3 sequence: CASSLGLAGSTYEQYF. For the CDR3, the DNA is TGCGCCAGCAGCCTCGGACTAGCGGGCAGCACCTACGAGCAGTACTTC.

This clonotype was seen a handful of times. The chain carries TRBV29-1 and TRBJ2-1; D not resolved. V shed 1 base and J shed 4 bases, with 5 bases lying between them. The CDR3 totals 12 residues. CDR1 is SQVTM and CDR2 is ANQGSEA in the germline V gene. The CDR3 DNA reads TGCAGCGTTGAAGGACGTTACAATGAGCAGTTCTTC. It is translated as CSVEGRYNEQFF.

This clonotype was observed a few times. The J gene is TRBJ2-1, the V gene TRBV9, with TRBD2 identical over 10 bases. Germline V lookup: CDR1 SGDLS, CDR2 YYNGEE. The V gene end was trimmed by 2 bases and the J gene end by 9 bases; junction bases not matched to a gene: 11. This CDR3 is 16 amino acids long. Written as DNA, the CDR3 is TGTGCCAGCAGCGTGGTGTCTAGCGGGAGTTCGGGTGAGCAGTTCTTC. Translation gives CASSVVSSGSSGEQFF.

The V gene is TRBV2, the J gene TRBJ2-7, with D perhaps matching TRBD2 (6 bases). The CDR3 has 14 amino acids. The germline V gene has CDR1 SNHLY and CDR2 FYNNEI. Trimming removed 3 bases at V and 0 bases at J, with 9 bases between. CDR3 nucleotide sequence: TGTGCCAGCAGTGACGGGGGATTCTCCTACGAGCAGTACTTC. Translation gives CASSDGGFSYEQYF.

This clonotype was seen more than once but under ten times. Since the CDR3 does not end with the conserved phenylalanine or tryptophan, this likely comes from a read error. The chain joins TRBV5-1 to TRBJ2-5; 10 bases match TRBD1. Germline V gene sequence: CDR1 SGHRS, CDR2 YFSETQ. The CDR3 spans 15 residues. V shed 4 bases, J shed 5 bases, and the junction held 8 bases outside the gene matches. In DNA, the CDR3 is TGCGCCAGCAGCACCAAAGGGACAGGGGCCGAGACCCAGTACATC. Protein: CASSTKGTGAETQYI.